These T cell receptor beta chains were read from a single sample in a study of sequential checkpoint blockade in melanoma. The assay was immunoSEQ multiplex PCR, and TCRdb's table has in-frame clones only and misses some. The sample has approximately 18,000 clones, over 55% seen once. The sample consisted of CD8+ T cells sorted from blood (inferred from file names), taken from a patient given nivolumab and ipilimumab in sequence. The receptor set was obtained from a human donor with melanoma. Each CDR3 is given with its conserved first and last residue. D genes are given only for firm matches. Some rows mark clone size as missing; the rest say once, few, many or name a class of expanded clone.

j_call: TRBJ2-7; d_call: NA; v_call: TRBV7-9; clone_size: NA; cdr3_nt: TGTGCCAGCGTTTCGGACTACTCCTACGAGCAGTACTTC; cdr3_aa: CASVSDYSYEQYF
j_call: TRBJ2-7; d_call: NA; v_call: TRBV10-2; clone_size: NA; cdr3_nt: TGCGCCAGCAGTGACCAGGGGACATGGAGCGAGCAGTACTTC; cdr3_aa: CASSDQGTWSEQYF
j_call: TRBJ1-1; d_call: NA; v_call: TRBV6-5; clone_size: NA; cdr3_nt: TGTGCCAGCAGTCGCCAGGGGTTTGAAGCTTTCTTT; cdr3_aa: CASSRQGFEAFF
j_call: TRBJ1-2; d_call: TRBD1; v_call: TRBV9; clone_size: NA; cdr3_nt: TGTGCCAGCAGCACTCAACAGGGGGCCCATGGCTACACCTTC; cdr3_aa: CASSTQQGAHGYTF
j_call: TRBJ2-7; d_call: NA; v_call: TRBV7-9; clone_size: few; cdr3_nt: TGTGCCAGCAGCTTAGGAGGGTCGCTGGAGCAGTACTTC; cdr3_aa: CASSLGGSLEQYF
j_call: TRBJ1-3; d_call: TRBD1; v_call: TRBV7-6; clone_size: NA; cdr3_nt: TGTGCCAGCAGCCCGGGGACAGGGCACTCTGGAAACACCATATATTTT; cdr3_aa: CASSPGTGHSGNTIYF
j_call: TRBJ2-1; d_call: TRBD2; v_call: TRBV27; clone_size: NA; cdr3_nt: TGTGCCAGCAGTCCCGCCAGCGGGAGGGCCCATATTATTGAGCAGTTCTTC; cdr3_aa: CASSPASGRAHIIEQFF
j_call: TRBJ1-5; d_call: NA; v_call: TRBV7-8; clone_size: NA; cdr3_nt: TGTGCCAGCAGCTTTGGCGGGGATATTCGCAATCAGCCCCAGCATTTT; cdr3_aa: CASSFGGDIRNQPQHF
j_call: TRBJ1-2; d_call: NA; v_call: TRBV4-1; clone_size: NA; cdr3_nt: TGCGCCAGCAGCCAAACACAGGATAGCTATGGCTACACCTTC; cdr3_aa: CASSQTQDSYGYTF
j_call: TRBJ1-1; d_call: NA; v_call: TRBV5-4; clone_size: few; cdr3_nt: TGTGCCAGCAGCCCTCGAGGGAGGAACACTGAAGCTTTCTTT; cdr3_aa: CASSPRGRNTEAFF
j_call: TRBJ1-2; d_call: TRBD1; v_call: TRBV5-1; clone_size: NA; cdr3_nt: TGCGCCAGCACCCGGAGAGGACAGGGGTATGGCTACACCTTC; cdr3_aa: CASTRRGQGYGYTF
j_call: TRBJ2-7; d_call: TRBD1; v_call: TRBV6-6; clone_size: few; cdr3_nt: TGTGCCAGCAGCCCAGCCCCGGGACAGTACGAGCAGTACTTC; cdr3_aa: CASSPAPGQYEQYF
j_call: TRBJ1-4; d_call: TRBD1; v_call: TRBV2; clone_size: NA; cdr3_nt: TGTGCCAGCATCGAAGCCCCGACAGGGGAGTATGAAAAACTGTTTTTT; cdr3_aa: CASIEAPTGEYEKLFF
j_call: TRBJ1-6; d_call: NA; v_call: TRBV7-2; clone_size: NA; cdr3_nt: TGTGCCAGCAGCCCAGGGACTTCGCGCTCCTATAATTCACCCCTCCACTTT; cdr3_aa: CASSPGTSRSYNSPLHF
j_call: TRBJ2-7; d_call: TRBD1; v_call: TRBV5-6; clone_size: NA; cdr3_nt: TGTGCCAGCAGCTCGGGACAGCGACTATCAAGCGAGCAGTACTTC; cdr3_aa: CASSSGQRLSSEQYF
j_call: TRBJ2-5; d_call: TRBD2; v_call: TRBV2; clone_size: NA; cdr3_nt: TGTGCCAGCCGACCCGGTACTAGCGGGAGTGTAGAGACCCAGTACTTC; cdr3_aa: CASRPGTSGSVETQYF
j_call: TRBJ2-3; d_call: NA; v_call: TRBV25-1; clone_size: NA; cdr3_nt: TGTGCCAGCAGTGCGGATACGCAGTATTTT; cdr3_aa: CASSADTQYF
j_call: TRBJ2-7; d_call: TRBD2; v_call: TRBV7-9; clone_size: few; cdr3_nt: TGTGCCAGCAGCGTTAGACTAGCGGGTTATTCCTACGAGCAGTACTTC; cdr3_aa: CASSVRLAGYSYEQYF
j_call: TRBJ1-1; d_call: NA; v_call: TRBV11-2; clone_size: NA; cdr3_nt: TGTGCCAGCAGCTTAGGAGTAGTCGGGGGGAACACTGAAGCTTTCTTT; cdr3_aa: CASSLGVVGGNTEAFF
j_call: TRBJ2-3; d_call: TRBD2; v_call: TRBV9; clone_size: NA; cdr3_nt: TGTGCCAGCAGCGTAAAACCTACCCACCGTACACCGACTAGCGGCTTAGACACAGATACGCAGTATTTT; cdr3_aa: CASSVKPTHRTPTSGLDTDTQYF
j_call: TRBJ2-3; d_call: TRBD2; v_call: TRBV4-2; clone_size: NA; cdr3_nt: TGTGCCAGCAGCCAAGGCCTAGCGGGGGGGCCTCCCACAGATACGCAGTATTTT; cdr3_aa: CASSQGLAGGPPTDTQYF
j_call: TRBJ1-1; d_call: NA; v_call: TRBV19; clone_size: NA; cdr3_nt: TGTGCCAGTAGTACTAATATGAACACTGAAGCTTTCTTT; cdr3_aa: CASSTNMNTEAFF
j_call: TRBJ1-5; d_call: NA; v_call: TRBV27; clone_size: few; cdr3_nt: TGTGCCAGCAGCTTCCAGGGGACCAATCAGCCCCAGCATTTT; cdr3_aa: CASSFQGTNQPQHF
j_call: TRBJ2-7; d_call: NA; v_call: TRBV7-9; clone_size: NA; cdr3_nt: TGTGCCAGCAGCCCGCCGACAGGCTCCTACGAGCAGTACTTC; cdr3_aa: CASSPPTGSYEQYF
j_call: TRBJ2-1; d_call: NA; v_call: TRBV6-9; clone_size: few; cdr3_nt: TGTGCCAGCAGATTAACAGGTCACAATGAGCAGTTCTTC; cdr3_aa: CASRLTGHNEQFF
j_call: TRBJ2-7; d_call: TRBD1; v_call: TRBV5-6; clone_size: few; cdr3_nt: TGTGCCAGCAGGCGACAGGGGCCTTCCTACGAGCAGTACTTC; cdr3_aa: CASRRQGPSYEQYF
j_call: TRBJ1-2; d_call: NA; v_call: TRBV7-9; clone_size: NA; cdr3_nt: TGTGCCAGCAGCTTAAGCGGGGACTATGGCTACACCTTC; cdr3_aa: CASSLSGDYGYTF
j_call: TRBJ1-6; d_call: TRBD1; v_call: TRBV19; clone_size: NA; cdr3_nt: TGTGCCAGTAGTCCCCCTCTCCCGGGACAGGGTAATTCACCCCTCCACTTT; cdr3_aa: CASSPPLPGQGNSPLHF
j_call: TRBJ2-7; d_call: NA; v_call: TRBV5-1; clone_size: NA; cdr3_nt: TGCGCCAGCAGCTGGGGAGCATCCTACGAGCAGTACTTC; cdr3_aa: CASSWGASYEQYF
j_call: TRBJ2-7; d_call: NA; v_call: TRBV5-4; clone_size: few; cdr3_nt: TGTGCCAGCAGCTTGGACAACTCCTACGAGCAGTACTTC; cdr3_aa: CASSLDNSYEQYF
j_call: TRBJ1-2; d_call: NA; v_call: TRBV7-6; clone_size: NA; cdr3_nt: TGTGCCAGCAGCTCGCTCAAGGACAGACGGCATGGCTACACCTTC; cdr3_aa: CASSSLKDRRHGYTF
j_call: TRBJ1-1; d_call: NA; v_call: TRBV13; clone_size: few; cdr3_nt: TGCGCCAGCAGCCAAGCCTTTACACCGAGGACTGAAGCTTTCTTT; cdr3_aa: CASSQAFTPRTEAFF
j_call: TRBJ2-1; d_call: TRBD1; v_call: TRBV9; clone_size: NA; cdr3_nt: TGTGCCAGCAGCGCTGGACAGGGTTCGGTCTACAATGAGCAGTTCTTC; cdr3_aa: CASSAGQGSVYNEQFF
j_call: TRBJ2-7; d_call: TRBD2; v_call: TRBV4-2; clone_size: NA; cdr3_nt: TGTGCCAGCAGCCAAGATGTGCGGGGGGGCGGCGAGCAGTACTTC; cdr3_aa: CASSQDVRGGGEQYF
j_call: TRBJ2-5; d_call: NA; v_call: TRBV9; clone_size: NA; cdr3_nt: TGTGCCAGCAGATTCAGACTATGGACCCAGGAGACCCAGTACTTC; cdr3_aa: CASRFRLWTQETQYF
j_call: TRBJ2-7; d_call: NA; v_call: TRBV27; clone_size: NA; cdr3_nt: TGTGCCAGCAGTAGCTTCCCGGGGGAGCAGTACTTC; cdr3_aa: CASSSFPGEQYF
j_call: TRBJ2-7; d_call: TRBD1; v_call: TRBV4-1; clone_size: few; cdr3_nt: TGCGCCAGCAGCATAGGCGGGACAGGCTACGAGCAGTACTTC; cdr3_aa: CASSIGGTGYEQYF
j_call: TRBJ1-3; d_call: NA; v_call: TRBV7-9; clone_size: NA; cdr3_nt: TGTGCCAGCAGCTTAGCGTTTCAGGGGACTGGAAACACCATATATTTT; cdr3_aa: CASSLAFQGTGNTIYF
j_call: TRBJ1-5; d_call: TRBD1; v_call: TRBV4-1; clone_size: NA; cdr3_nt: TGCGCCAGCAGCCAAGAAGGGGGCTACAGGGTAGGTAATCAGCCCCAGCATTTT; cdr3_aa: CASSQEGGYRVGNQPQHF
j_call: TRBJ2-7; d_call: TRBD1; v_call: TRBV11-2; clone_size: NA; cdr3_nt: TGTGCCAGCAGCTTACCCAGAAGGGACAGGGACCCGTCCTACGAGCAGTACTTC; cdr3_aa: CASSLPRRDRDPSYEQYF
j_call: TRBJ2-2; d_call: NA; v_call: TRBV27; clone_size: NA; cdr3_nt: TGTGCCAGCAGTTTATACTGGAGGCCCATGATACCCTCGAACACCGGGGAGCTGTTTTTT; cdr3_aa: CASSLYWRPMIPSNTGELFF
j_call: TRBJ2-7; d_call: TRBD1; v_call: TRBV6-1; clone_size: NA; cdr3_nt: TGTGCCAGCAGGGAGGACAGGGACCACGAGCAGTACTTC; cdr3_aa: CASREDRDHEQYF
j_call: TRBJ1-1; d_call: NA; v_call: TRBV7-9; clone_size: NA; cdr3_nt: TGTGCCAGCAGCTTATATAACACTGAAGCTTTCTTT; cdr3_aa: CASSLYNTEAFF
j_call: TRBJ2-7; d_call: NA; v_call: TRBV21-1; clone_size: NA; cdr3_nt: TGTGCCAGCAGCAAAGAAGCAAAGGACGGTCGGGACAGGGACCACGAGCAGTACTTC; cdr3_aa: CASSKEAKDGRDRDHEQYF
j_call: TRBJ1-6; d_call: NA; v_call: TRBV9; clone_size: NA; cdr3_nt: TGTGCCAGCAGCGCTGACTCGAGCTCCTATAATTCACCCCTCCACTTT; cdr3_aa: CASSADSSSYNSPLHF
j_call: TRBJ1-1; d_call: NA; v_call: TRBV19; clone_size: NA; cdr3_nt: TGTGCCAGTACCCCGACAGCGAACACTGAAGCTTTCTTT; cdr3_aa: CASTPTANTEAFF
j_call: TRBJ2-7; d_call: TRBD1; v_call: TRBV5-1; clone_size: NA; cdr3_nt: TGCGCCAGCAGCTTGGTACAGGGGCCTTGGGACGAGCAGTACTTC; cdr3_aa: CASSLVQGPWDEQYF
j_call: TRBJ1-2; d_call: NA; v_call: TRBV9; clone_size: NA; cdr3_nt: TGTGCCAGCAGCCCCCGTTTGACACCGCCCTATGGCTACACCTTC; cdr3_aa: CASSPRLTPPYGYTF
j_call: TRBJ2-7; d_call: NA; v_call: TRBV19; clone_size: few; cdr3_nt: TGTGCCAGTAGTCAAGCAGGGTACGAGCAGTACTTC; cdr3_aa: CASSQAGYEQYF
j_call: TRBJ2-7; d_call: NA; v_call: TRBV5-1; clone_size: once; cdr3_nt: TGCGCCAGCAGCATGAGCTACGAGCAGTACTTC; cdr3_aa: CASSMSYEQYF